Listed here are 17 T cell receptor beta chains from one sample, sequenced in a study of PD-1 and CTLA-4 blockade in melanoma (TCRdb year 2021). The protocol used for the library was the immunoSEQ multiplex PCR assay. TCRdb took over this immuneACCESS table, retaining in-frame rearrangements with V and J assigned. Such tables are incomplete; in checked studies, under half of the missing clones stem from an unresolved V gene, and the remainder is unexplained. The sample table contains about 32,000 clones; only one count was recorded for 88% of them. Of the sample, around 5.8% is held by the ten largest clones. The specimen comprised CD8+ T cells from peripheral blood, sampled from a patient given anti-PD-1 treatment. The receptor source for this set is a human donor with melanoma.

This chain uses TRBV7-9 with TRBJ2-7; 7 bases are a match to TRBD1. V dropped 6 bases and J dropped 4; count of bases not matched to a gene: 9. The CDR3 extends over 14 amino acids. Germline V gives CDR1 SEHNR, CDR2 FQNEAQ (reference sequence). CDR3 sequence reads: CASSGEGAMYEQYF. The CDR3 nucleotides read TGTGCCAGCAGTGGAGAGGGGGCTATGTACGAGCAGTACTTC.

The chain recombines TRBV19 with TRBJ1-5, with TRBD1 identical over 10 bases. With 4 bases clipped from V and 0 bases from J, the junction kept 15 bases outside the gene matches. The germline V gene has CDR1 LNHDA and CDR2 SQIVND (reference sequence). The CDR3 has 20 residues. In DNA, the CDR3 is TGTGCCAGTAGTAGCACTGCCGGGACAGGGGACGCCTATAGCAATCAGCCCCAGCATTTT. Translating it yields CASSSTAGTGDAYSNQPQHF. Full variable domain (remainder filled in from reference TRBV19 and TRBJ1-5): DGGITQSPKYLFRKEGQNVTLSCEQNLNHDAMYWYRQDPGQGLRLIYYSQIVNDFQKGDIAEGYSVSREKKESFPLTVTSAQKNPTAFYLCASSSTAGTGDAYSNQPQHFGDGTRLSIL.

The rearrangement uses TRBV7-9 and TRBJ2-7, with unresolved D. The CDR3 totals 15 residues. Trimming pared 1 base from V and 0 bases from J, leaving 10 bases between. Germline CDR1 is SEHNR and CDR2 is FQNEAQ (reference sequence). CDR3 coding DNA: TGTGCCAGCAGCTTAGTAGGGCTGAGCTCCTACGAGCAGTACTTC. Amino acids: CASSLVGLSSYEQYF.

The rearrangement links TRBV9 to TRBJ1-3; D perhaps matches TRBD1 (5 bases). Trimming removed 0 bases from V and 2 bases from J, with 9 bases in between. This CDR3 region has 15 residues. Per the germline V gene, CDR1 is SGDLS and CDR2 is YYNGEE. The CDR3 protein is CASSVEGYAGNTIYF. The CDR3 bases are TGTGCCAGCAGCGTAGAGGGGTACGCTGGAAACACCATATATTTT.

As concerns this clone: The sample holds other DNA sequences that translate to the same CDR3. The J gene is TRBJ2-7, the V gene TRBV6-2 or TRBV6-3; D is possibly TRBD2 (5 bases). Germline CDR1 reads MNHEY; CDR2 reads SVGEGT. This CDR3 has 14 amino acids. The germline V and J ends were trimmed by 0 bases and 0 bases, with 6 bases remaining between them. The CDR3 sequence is CASSYSGGSYEQYF. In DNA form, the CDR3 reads TGTGCCAGCAGTTACTCCGGAGGCTCCTACGAGCAGTACTTC.

The CDR3 region has the DNA TGTGCCAGCAGCTCGGGGGCTCCGGGACGGACGGAGCAGTTCTTC. Protein sequence: CASSSGAPGRTEQFF. The rearrangement uses TRBV11-2 and TRBJ2-1; D may be TRBD1 or TRBD2 (6 bases each). Germline lookup yields CDR1 SGHAT and CDR2 FQNNGV. Trimming cost V 4 bases and J 10 bases, with 20 bases left between them. This CDR3 spans 15 amino acids.

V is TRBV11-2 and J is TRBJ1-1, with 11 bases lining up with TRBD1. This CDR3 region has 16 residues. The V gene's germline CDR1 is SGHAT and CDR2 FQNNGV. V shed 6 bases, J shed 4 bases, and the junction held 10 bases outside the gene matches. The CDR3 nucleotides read TGTGCCAGCAGTTCTGGACAGGGGGCAGCGCGCACTGAAGCTTTCTTT. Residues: CASSSGQGAARTEAFF.

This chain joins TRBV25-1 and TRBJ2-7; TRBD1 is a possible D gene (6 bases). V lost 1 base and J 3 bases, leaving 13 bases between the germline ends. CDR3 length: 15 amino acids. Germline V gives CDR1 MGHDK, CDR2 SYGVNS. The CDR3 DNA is TGTGCCAGCAGTGAATTTGCAACAGGGCGCTACGAGCAGTACTTC. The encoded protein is CASSEFATGRYEQYF.

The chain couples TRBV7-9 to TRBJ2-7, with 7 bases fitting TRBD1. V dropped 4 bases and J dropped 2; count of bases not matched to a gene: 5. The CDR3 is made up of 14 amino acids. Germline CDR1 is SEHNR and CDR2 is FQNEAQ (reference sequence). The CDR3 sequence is CASSSTGQTYEQYF. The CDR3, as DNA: TGTGCCAGCAGCTCCACGGGACAGACCTACGAGCAGTACTTC.

DNA for the CDR3: TGTGCCAGCAGCGTAGGGGGTTCGGGCGGGGAGCTGTTTTTT. Protein product: CASSVGGSGGELFF. The genes are TRBV9 and TRBJ2-2, with D uncertain. The CDR3 is 14 residues long. Germline CDR1 reads SGDLS; CDR2 reads YYNGEE. The V gene lost 0 bases and the J gene lost 7 bases, with 10 bases spanning the gap.

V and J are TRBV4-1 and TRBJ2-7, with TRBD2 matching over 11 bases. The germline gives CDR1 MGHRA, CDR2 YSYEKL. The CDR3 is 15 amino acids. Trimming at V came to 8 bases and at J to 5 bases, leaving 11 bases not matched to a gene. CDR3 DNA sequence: TGCGCCAGCGCTAACCTAGCGGGGGGACGGCACGAGCAGTACTTC. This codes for CASANLAGGRHEQYF.

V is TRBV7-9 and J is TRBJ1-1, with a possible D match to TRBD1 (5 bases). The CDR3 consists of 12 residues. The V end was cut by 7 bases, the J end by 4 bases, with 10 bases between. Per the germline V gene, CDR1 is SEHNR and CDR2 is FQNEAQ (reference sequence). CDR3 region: CASTRGGTEAFF. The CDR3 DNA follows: TGTGCCAGCACCCGGGGGGGCACTGAAGCTTTCTTT.

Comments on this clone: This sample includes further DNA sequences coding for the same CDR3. CDR3 nucleotides: TGTGCCAGCAGCCTAGGGGCTAACACTGAAGCTTTCTTT. Its translation: CASSLGANTEAFF. The chain has TRBV6-5 and TRBJ1-1, with a weak D call TRBD1 (5 bases). Trimming stripped 6 bases from V and 2 bases from J, with 10 bases between. Per the germline V gene, CDR1 is MNHEY and CDR2 is SVGAGI. CDR3 size: 13 residues.

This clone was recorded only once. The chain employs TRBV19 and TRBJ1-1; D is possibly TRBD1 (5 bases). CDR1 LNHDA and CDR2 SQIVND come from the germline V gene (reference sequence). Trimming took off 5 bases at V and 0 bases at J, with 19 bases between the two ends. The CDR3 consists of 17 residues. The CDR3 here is CASSPLQSGAMNTEAFF. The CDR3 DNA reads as TGTGCCAGTAGTCCCCTTCAGAGCGGGGCCATGAACACTGAAGCTTTCTTT.

The CDR3 is CAWAYHMGDQPQHF. CDR3 nucleotides: TGTGCCTGGGCATACCACATGGGGGATCAGCCCCAGCATTTT. The V and J genes are TRBV30 and TRBJ1-5, with a tentative D call TRBD1 (5 bases). The CDR3 is 14 residues long. The germline CDR1 and CDR2 sequences are GTSNPN and SVGIG (reference sequence). Trimming shortened V by 5 bases and J by 5 bases, and 16 bases separated the two germline ends.

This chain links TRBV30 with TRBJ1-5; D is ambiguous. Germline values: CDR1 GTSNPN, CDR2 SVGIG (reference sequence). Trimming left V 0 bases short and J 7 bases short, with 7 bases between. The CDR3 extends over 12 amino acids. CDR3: CAWSVQAQPQHF. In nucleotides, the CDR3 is TGTGCCTGGAGTGTTCAAGCACAGCCCCAGCATTTT.

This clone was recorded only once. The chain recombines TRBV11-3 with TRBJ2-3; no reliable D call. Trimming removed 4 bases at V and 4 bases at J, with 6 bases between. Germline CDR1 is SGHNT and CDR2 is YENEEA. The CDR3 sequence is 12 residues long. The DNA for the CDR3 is TGTGCCAGCAGCTCGGGCGCAGATACGCAGTATTTT. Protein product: CASSSGADTQYF.